This T cell receptor beta chain was obtained from a study of blood T cell repertoires in COVID-19. Study overall: Sites across the United States, Italy and Spain contributed samples from acute and convalescent COVID-19. Nucleic acid was either cDNA or gDNA, and it came from T cells, B-cell-depleted T cells, or PBMCs.

There are 14 residues in the CDR3. From germline, CDR1 is MNHEY and CDR2 SVGAGI. Trimming took 2 bases from V and 4 from J; bases not matched to a gene: 0. Original data processing: Reference gene primer amplification yielded estimated nucleated cell counts. The table came from immunoSEQ multiplex PCR; TCRdb's copy has only in-frame clones and leaves some out. Clone size and V and J calls were adopted from that table, with D and trimming inferred from the DNA. The sample records 120,000 to 150,000 clones, around 76% being singletons. The TCR sequence derives from a man aged 60-69 years with acute or convalescent COVID-19. The rearrangement joins TRBV6-5 to TRBJ2-1; TRBD1 agrees at 9 bases. Material for sequencing was peripheral blood. CDR3 DNA sequence: TGTGCCAGCAGTTACGGGACAGGGTACAATGAGCAGTTCTTC. It yields the protein CASSYGTGYNEQFF.